This note documents a single T cell receptor (beta chain) sequence. The antigen is unknown. This CDR3 comprises 13 residues. The germline CDR1 and CDR2 sequences are MNHNS and SASEGT. Trimming removed 6 bases at V and 6 bases at J, with 15 bases between. The sample comes from a study of vaccination and CD4 T cells after COVID-19. Treatment indicated: approximately nine-day PBMC culture with coronavirus spike peptide pools or control peptides (ViraFEST assay). ViraFEST used peptide pools to expand antigen-specific T cells, then sequenced TCRs. Cultured CD4+ T-cell DNA underwent Oncomine TCR Beta short-read sequencing. TCRdb reprocessed the PCR reads with MiXCR, giving one entry per CDR3 protein. The data hold roughly 24,000 distinct CDR3 sequences, with less than 50% observed a single time.

The V gene is TRBV6-1, the J gene TRBJ2-7, with D maybe TRBD2 (6 bases). The sample comprised CD4+ T cells from blood, cultured in vitro. The sequence came from a human donor who had recovered from COVID-19. CDR3 in amino acids: CASSPYLRGEQYF. The CDR3 DNA reads TGTGCCAGCAGCCCGTATTTGCGGGGCGAGCAGTACTTC.